One T cell receptor beta chain is described in this entry. This sample stems from a study of blood T cell repertoires in COVID-19. The study drew participants aged about 18 to 89 years from about two dozen US areas. Participants were placed into cohorts based on the clinical history they reported. Data came from immunoSEQ multiplex PCR; TCRdb stores just in-frame clones and leaves some out. The sample carries 210,000 or so clones, 80% recorded once. The CDR3 is made up of 13 amino acids. V dropped 6 bases and J dropped 8 bases, with 13 bases sitting between them. Sequenced: PBMCs or T cells enriched from blood (not recorded which). The genes are TRBV12-3 or TRBV12-4 and TRBJ1-4; D gene uncertain. The clonotype was recovered from a man between 25 and 39 years old with acute COVID-19. This CDR3 is CASSLKGGEKLFF. The CDR3, as DNA: TGTGCCAGCAGCCTGAAGGGCGGGGAAAAACTGTTTTTT.